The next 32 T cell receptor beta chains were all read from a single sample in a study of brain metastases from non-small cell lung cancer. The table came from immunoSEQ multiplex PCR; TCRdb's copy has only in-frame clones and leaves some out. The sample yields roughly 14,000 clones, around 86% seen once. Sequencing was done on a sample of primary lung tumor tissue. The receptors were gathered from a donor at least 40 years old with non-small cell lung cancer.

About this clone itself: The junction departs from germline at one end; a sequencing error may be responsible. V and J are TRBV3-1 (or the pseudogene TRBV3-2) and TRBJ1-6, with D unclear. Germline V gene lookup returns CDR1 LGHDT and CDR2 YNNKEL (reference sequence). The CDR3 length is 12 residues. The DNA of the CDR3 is TGTGCCAGCAGCCACAGCAATTCACTCCTCCACTTT. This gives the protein CASSHSNSLLHF.

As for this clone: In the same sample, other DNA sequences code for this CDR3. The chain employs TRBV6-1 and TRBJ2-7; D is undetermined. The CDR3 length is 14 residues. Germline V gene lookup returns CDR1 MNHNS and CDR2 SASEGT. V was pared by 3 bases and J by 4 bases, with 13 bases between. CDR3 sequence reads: CASSETPSSYEQYV. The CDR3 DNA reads TGTGCCAGCAGTGAGACTCCGAGCTCTTACGAGCAGTACGTC.

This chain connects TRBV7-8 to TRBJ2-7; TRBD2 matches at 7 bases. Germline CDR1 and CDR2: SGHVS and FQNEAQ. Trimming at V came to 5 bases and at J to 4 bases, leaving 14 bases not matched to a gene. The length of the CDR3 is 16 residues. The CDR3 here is CASSLRGVGASYEQYF. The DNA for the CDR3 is TGTGCCAGCAGCCTCCGGGGGGTGGGTGCGTCTTACGAGCAGTACTTC.

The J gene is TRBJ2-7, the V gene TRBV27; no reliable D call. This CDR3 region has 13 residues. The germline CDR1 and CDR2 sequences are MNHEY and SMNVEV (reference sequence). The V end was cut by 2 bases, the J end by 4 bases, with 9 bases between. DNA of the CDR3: TGTGCCAGCAGTTTAAGGGCTTATTACGAGCAGTACGTC. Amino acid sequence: CASSLRAYYEQYV.

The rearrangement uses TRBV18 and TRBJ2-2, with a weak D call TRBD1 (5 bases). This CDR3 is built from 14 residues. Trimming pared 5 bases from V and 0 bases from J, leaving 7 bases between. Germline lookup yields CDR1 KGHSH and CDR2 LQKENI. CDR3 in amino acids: CASSETANTGELFF. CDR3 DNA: TGTGCCAGCTCAGAGACAGCGAACACCGGGGAGCTGTTTTTT. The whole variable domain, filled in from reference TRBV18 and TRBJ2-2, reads NAGVMQNPRHLVRRRGQEARLRCSPMKGHSHVYWYRQLPEEGLKFMVYLQKENIIDESGMPKERFSAEFPKEGPSILRIQQVVRGDSAAYFCASSETANTGELFFGEGSRLTVL.

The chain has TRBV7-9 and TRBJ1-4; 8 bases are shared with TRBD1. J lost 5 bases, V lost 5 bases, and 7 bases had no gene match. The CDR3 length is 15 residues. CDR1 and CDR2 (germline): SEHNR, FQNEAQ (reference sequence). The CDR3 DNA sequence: TGTGCCAGCAGCCTAGGGACAGGCGCCAATGAAAAACTGTTTTTT. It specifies CASSLGTGANEKLFF.

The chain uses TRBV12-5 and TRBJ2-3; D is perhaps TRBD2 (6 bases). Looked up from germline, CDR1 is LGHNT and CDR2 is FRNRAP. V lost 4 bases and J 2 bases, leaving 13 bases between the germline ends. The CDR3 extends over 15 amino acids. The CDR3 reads CASGSRRDSTDTQYF. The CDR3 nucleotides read TGTGCTAGTGGTTCCCGACGGGACTCCACAGATACGCAGTATTTT.

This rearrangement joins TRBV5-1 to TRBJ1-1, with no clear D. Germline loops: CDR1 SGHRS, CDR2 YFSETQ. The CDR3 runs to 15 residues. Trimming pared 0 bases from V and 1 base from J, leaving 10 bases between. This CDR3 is CASSLASGKNTEAFF. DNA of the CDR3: TGCGCCAGCAGCTTGGCCAGCGGGAAGAACACTGAAGCTTTCTTT.

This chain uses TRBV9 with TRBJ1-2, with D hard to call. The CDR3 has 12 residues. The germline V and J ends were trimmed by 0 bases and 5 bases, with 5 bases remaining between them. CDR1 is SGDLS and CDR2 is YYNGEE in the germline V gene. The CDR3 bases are TGTGCCAGCAGCGTAGATGATTATGGCTACACCTTC. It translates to CASSVDDYGYTF.

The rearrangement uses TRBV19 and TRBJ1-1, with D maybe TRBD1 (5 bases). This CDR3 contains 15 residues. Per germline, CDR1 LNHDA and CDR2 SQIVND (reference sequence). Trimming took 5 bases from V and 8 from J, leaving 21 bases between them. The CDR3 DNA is TGTGCCAGTAGTGCGAGAGGCGGGCCTGGGGACGAAGCTTTCTTT. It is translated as CASSARGGPGDEAFF.

The chain's CDR3 is CASSLAGGTEAFF. The CDR3 coding sequence is TGTGCCAGTAGTCTAGCCGGCGGCACTGAAGCTTTCTTT. This rearrangement joins TRBV19 to TRBJ1-1; D is uncertain. Germline CDR1 LNHDA, CDR2 SQIVND (reference sequence). The CDR3 covers 13 residues. The V gene lost 5 bases and the J gene lost 4 bases, with 11 bases spanning the gap. The full variable domain, in which reference TRBV19 and TRBJ1-1 provide the parts outside the CDR3, is DGGITQSPKYLFRKEGQNVTLSCEQNLNHDAMYWYRQDPGQGLRLIYYSQIVNDFQKGDIAEGYSVSREKKESFPLTVTSAQKNPTAFYLCASSLAGGTEAFFGQGTRLTVV.

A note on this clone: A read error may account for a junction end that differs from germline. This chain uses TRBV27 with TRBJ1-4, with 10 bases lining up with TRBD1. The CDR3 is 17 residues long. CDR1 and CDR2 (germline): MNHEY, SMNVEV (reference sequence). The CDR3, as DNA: TGTGCCAGTAGTTTAGGGCGGACAGGGGGGATTAGTGAAAAACTGTTTTTT. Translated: CASSLGRTGGISEKLFF.

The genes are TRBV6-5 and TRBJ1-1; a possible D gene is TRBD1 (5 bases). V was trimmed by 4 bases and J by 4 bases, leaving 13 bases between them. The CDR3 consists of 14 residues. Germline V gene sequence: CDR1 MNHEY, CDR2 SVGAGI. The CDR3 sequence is CASSFPGRSTEAFF. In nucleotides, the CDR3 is TGTGCCAGCAGTTTTCCGGGACGGTCCACTGAAGCTTTCTTT.

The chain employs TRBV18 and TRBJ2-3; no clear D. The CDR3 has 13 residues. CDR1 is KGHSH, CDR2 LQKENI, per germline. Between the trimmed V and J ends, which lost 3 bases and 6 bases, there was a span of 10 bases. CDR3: CASSPPQRDTQYF. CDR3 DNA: TGTGCCAGCTCACCGCCCCAGCGTGATACGCAGTATTTT.

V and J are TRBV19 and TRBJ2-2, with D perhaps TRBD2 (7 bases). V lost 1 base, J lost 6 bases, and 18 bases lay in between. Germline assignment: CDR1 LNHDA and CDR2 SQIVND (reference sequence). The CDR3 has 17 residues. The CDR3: CASSIGGGARGAGELFF. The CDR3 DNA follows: TGTGCCAGTAGTATAGGTGGGGGGGCCCGTGGAGCCGGGGAGCTGTTTTTT.

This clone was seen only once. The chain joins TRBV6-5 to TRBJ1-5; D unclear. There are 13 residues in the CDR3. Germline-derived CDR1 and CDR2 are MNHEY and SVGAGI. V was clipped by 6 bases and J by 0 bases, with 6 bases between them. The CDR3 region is CASREYSNQPQHF. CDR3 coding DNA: TGTGCCAGCAGAGAGTATAGCAATCAGCCCCAGCATTTT.

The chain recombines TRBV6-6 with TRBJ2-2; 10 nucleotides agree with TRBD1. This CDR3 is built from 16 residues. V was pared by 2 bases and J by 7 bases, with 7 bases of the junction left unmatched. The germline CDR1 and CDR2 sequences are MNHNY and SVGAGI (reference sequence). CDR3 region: CASSYPPGQGHGELFF. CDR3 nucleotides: TGTGCCAGCAGTTACCCTCCGGGACAGGGGCACGGGGAGCTGTTTTTT.

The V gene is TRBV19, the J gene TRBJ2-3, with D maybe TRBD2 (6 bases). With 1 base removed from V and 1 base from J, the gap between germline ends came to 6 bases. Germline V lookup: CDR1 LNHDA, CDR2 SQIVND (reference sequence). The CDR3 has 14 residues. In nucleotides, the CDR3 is TGTGCCAGTAGTATAGCGGGGGGCACAGATACGCAGTATTTT. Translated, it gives CASSIAGGTDTQYF.

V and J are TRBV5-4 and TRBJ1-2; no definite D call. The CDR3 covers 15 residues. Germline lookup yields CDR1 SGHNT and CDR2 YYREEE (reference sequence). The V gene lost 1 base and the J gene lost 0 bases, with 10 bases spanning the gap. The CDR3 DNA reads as TGTGCCAGCAGCTTGCCCACAGTCACTAACTATGGCTACACCTTC. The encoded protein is CASSLPTVTNYGYTF.

This CDR3 reads CSALAASYEQYF. The CDR3 DNA reads TGCAGCGCGTTAGCGGCCTCCTACGAGCAGTACTTC. The chain uses TRBV29-1 and TRBJ2-7; D possibly corresponds to TRBD2 (6 bases). V lost 7 bases and J 0 bases, leaving 10 bases between the germline ends. This CDR3 is 12 amino acids long. Germline V CDR1 and CDR2: SQVTM, ANQGSEA.

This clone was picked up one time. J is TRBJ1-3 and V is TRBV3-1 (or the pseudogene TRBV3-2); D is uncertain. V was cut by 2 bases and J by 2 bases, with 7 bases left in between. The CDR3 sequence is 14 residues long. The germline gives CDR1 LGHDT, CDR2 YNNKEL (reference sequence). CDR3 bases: TGTGCCAGCAGCCAACAGGTTACTGGAAACACCATATATTTT. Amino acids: CASSQQVTGNTIYF.

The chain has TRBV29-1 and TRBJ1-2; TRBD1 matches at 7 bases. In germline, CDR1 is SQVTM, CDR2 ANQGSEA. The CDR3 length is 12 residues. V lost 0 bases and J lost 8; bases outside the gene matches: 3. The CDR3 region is CSVEDQGGGYTF. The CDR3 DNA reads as TGCAGCGTTGAAGATCAGGGGGGAGGCTACACCTTC.

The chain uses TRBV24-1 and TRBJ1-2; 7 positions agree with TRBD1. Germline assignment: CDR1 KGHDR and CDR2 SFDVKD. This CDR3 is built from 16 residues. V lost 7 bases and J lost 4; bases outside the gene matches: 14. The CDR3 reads CATSTPMGQGVYGYTF. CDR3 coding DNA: TGTGCCACCAGCACTCCAATGGGGCAGGGGGTCTATGGCTACACCTTC.

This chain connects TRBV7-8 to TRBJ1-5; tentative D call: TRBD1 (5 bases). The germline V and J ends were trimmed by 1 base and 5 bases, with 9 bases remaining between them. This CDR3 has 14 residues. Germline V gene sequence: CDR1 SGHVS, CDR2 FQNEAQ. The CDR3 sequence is CASSLGRGDQPQHF. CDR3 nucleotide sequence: TGTGCCAGCAGCTTAGGAAGGGGAGATCAGCCCCAGCATTTT.

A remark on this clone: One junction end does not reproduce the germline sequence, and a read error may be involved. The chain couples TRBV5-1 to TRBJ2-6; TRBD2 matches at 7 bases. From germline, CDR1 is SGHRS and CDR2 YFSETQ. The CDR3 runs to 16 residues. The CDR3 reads CARSLGRGAGANVLTF. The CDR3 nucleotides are TGCGCCCGCAGCTTGGGCCGGGGGGCTGGGGCCAACGTCCTGACTTTC.

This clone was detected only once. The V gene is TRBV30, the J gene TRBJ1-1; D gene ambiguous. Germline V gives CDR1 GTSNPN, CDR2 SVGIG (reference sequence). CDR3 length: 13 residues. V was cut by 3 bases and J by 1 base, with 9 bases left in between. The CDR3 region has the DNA TGTGCCTGGAGGGGTTTCAAGAACACTGAAGCTTTCTTT. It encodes CAWRGFKNTEAFF.

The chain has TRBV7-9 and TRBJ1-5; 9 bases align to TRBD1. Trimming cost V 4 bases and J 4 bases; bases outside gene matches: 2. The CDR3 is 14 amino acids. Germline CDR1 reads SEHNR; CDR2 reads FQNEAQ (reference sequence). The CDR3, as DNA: TGTGCCAGCAGCTGGGACAGGGAAAATCAGCCCCAGCATTTT. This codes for CASSWDRENQPQHF.

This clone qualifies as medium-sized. The CDR3 sequence is CASSLVAAHLMNTEAFF. The CDR3, as DNA: TGTGCCAGCAGCTTAGTGGCGGCCCACCTGATGAACACTGAAGCTTTCTTT. The chain links TRBV7-8 to TRBJ1-1, with no clear D. Germline CDR1 SGHVS, CDR2 FQNEAQ. CDR3 length: 17 amino acids. The ends were cut back, 1 base at V and 0 bases at J, with 15 bases in the middle.

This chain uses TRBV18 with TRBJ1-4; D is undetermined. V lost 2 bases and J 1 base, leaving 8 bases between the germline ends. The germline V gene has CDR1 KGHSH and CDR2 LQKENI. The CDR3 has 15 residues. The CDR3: CASSPGYGTNEKLFF. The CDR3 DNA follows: TGTGCCAGCTCACCAGGCTACGGAACTAATGAAAAACTGTTTTTT.

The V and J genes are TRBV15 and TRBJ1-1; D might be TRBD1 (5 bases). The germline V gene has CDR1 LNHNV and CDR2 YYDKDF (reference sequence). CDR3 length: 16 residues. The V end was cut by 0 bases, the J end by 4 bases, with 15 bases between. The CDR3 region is CATSRDGLVGGTEAFF. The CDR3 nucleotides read TGTGCCACCAGCAGAGATGGGTTGGTGGGGGGCACTGAAGCTTTCTTT.

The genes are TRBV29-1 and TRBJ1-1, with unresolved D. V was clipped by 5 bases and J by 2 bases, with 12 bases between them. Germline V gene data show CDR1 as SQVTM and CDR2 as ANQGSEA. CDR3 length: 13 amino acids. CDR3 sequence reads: CSVNRDVNTEAFF. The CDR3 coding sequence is TGCAGCGTTAATCGAGACGTCAACACTGAAGCTTTCTTT. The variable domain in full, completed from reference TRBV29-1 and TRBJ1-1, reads SAVISQKPSRDICQRGTSLTIQCQVDSQVTMMFWYRQQPGQSLTLIATANQGSEATYESGFVIDKFPISRPNLTFSTLTVSNMSPEDSSIYLCSVNRDVNTEAFFGQGTRLTVV.

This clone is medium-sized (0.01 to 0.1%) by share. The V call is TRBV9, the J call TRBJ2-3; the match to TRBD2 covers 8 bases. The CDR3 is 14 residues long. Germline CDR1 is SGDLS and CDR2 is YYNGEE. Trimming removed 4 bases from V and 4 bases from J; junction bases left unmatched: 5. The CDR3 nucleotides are TGTGCCAGCAGCAGCCGGACTAGCCCAGATACGCAGTATTTT. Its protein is CASSSRTSPDTQYF.